This T cell receptor (beta chain) is drawn from a study of sequential checkpoint blockade in melanoma. Across the whole study: Randomization was 1:1 between first-line nivolumab→ipilimumab and ipilimumab→nivolumab. Each arm's sequence ended with maintenance nivolumab.

This CDR3 is built from 13 residues. V gave up 6 bases and J gave up 4 bases, with 10 bases separating them. Per germline, CDR1 LNHDA and CDR2 SQIVND (reference sequence). This clone was detected a few times. Repertoires were generated with immunoSEQ multiplex PCR, while TCRdb's copy carries only in-frame clones and drops some. Of about 40,000 clones in the sample, roughly 85% were seen once. Indicated treatment: randomized to nivolumab then ipilimumab (arm A) or the reverse (arm B). Patients had received no earlier DNA-damaging chemotherapy. From thawed PBMCs, live CD3+CD8+ cells negative for CD19 and CD56 were sorted.

Sequencing was performed on CD8+ T cells sorted from blood (inferred from file names), taken from a patient given nivolumab and ipilimumab in sequence. V is TRBV19 and J is TRBJ2-1, with a tentative D call TRBD2 (5 bases). This clonotype was sampled from a human donor with melanoma. The CDR3 loop is CASRDGMYNEQFF. CDR3 bases: TGTGCCAGTAGGGACGGGATGTACAATGAGCAGTTCTTC.